Listed below are T cell receptor beta chains from one sample, sequenced in a study of blood T cells in healthy people across ages. TCRdb re-called the 5' RACE reads with MiXCR, one entry per CDR3 protein. This table holds 780,000 or so distinct CDR3 sequences, just over 55% found once. Input material: blood. These receptors all come from a man aged 35 to 55 in good health. The CDR3 runs from the conserved cysteine through the conserved F or W. D genes are given only for firm matches. Rows may omit the clone size; those that give it use once, few, many or a size class.

DNA	CDR3	length	J	size	V	D
TGTGCCAGCAGCCCTATCAGGGGGAGGGTTGAAAAACTGTTTTTT	CASSPIRGRVEKLFF	15	TRBJ1-4	few	TRBV7-9	TRBD1
TGTGCCAGCAGTGTGTCGCACAGCTCCTACAATGAGCAGTTCTTC	CASSVSHSSYNEQFF	15	TRBJ2-1	-	TRBV6-4	-
TGTGCCAGCAGCCAAAACAGGGGGGGGCCTTACGAGCAGTACTTC	CASSQNRGGPYEQYF	15	TRBJ2-7	-	TRBV4-2	-
TGTGCCAGCAGCGTAGGGGTGCTAGCGGGAGGGTATGAGCAGTTCTTC	CASSVGVLAGGYEQFF	16	TRBJ2-1	-	TRBV9	TRBD2
TGTGCCAGCAGCCTCATCCTGTTACAGGGGAAGACCCAGTACTTC	CASSLILLQGKTQYF	15	TRBJ2-5	-	TRBV5-6	TRBD1
TGTGCCAGCAGCTGGCCCCAAGGGGCGGCTAGCACAGATACGCAGTATTTT	CASSWPQGAASTDTQYF	17	TRBJ2-3	-	TRBV27	-
TGTGCCAGCAGAATACAGAGTAGCAATCAGCCCCAGCATTTT	CASRIQSSNQPQHF	14	TRBJ1-5	-	TRBV27	-
TGTGCCAGCAGTTACCCCAAAGGACAGGGTGAATCCGGGGCCAACGTCCTGACTTTC	CASSYPKGQGESGANVLTF	19	TRBJ2-6	few	TRBV6-2/TRBV6-3	TRBD1
TGTGCCAGCACCCCAGGGGCGAGCTATGGCTACACCTTC	CASTPGASYGYTF	13	TRBJ1-2	-	TRBV28	-
TGTGCCAGCAGCGGGAGATTAGAGGGGCTGACTATGGAGGGCTACACCTTC	CASSGRLEGLTMEGYTF	17	TRBJ1-2	few	TRBV9	-
TGTGCCAGCAGTAACCAGGACAGGGGTCGGTATGAGCAGTACTTC	CASSNQDRGRYEQYF	15	TRBJ2-5	-	TRBV6-1	TRBD1
TGTGCCAGCAGGCGCTGGACAGCGCTCGGAGAGCAGTACTTC	CASRRWTALGEQYF	14	TRBJ2-4	-	TRBV6-2/TRBV6-3	-
TGTGCCAGCAGTTTATTCCCGGGTGGTCAGCTAAACACCGGGGAGCTGTTTTTT	CASSLFPGGQLNTGELFF	18	TRBJ2-2	once	TRBV27	-
TGTGCCAGCAGATCACGGACAGGCATTCCTGGGGCCAACGTCCTGACTTTC	CASRSRTGIPGANVLTF	17	TRBJ2-6	few	TRBV2	TRBD1
TGCGCCAGCCGGGACAGGGGCTCCTACAATGAGCAGTACTTC	CASRDRGSYNEQYF	14	TRBJ2-7	-	TRBV5-1	TRBD1
TGTGCCAGCCCTAGGGAAGGGGCCCCTTTAGAAGATGAAAAGGAGACCCAGTACTTC	CASPREGAPLEDEKETQYF	19	TRBJ2-5	-	TRBV21-1	-
TGTGCCAGCAATCGTCACAGGGGTGACTTCTACACCTTC	CASNRHRGDFYTF	13	TRBJ1-2	-	TRBV6-1	TRBD1
TGTGCCAGCAGCCAAGGAACGGGGGGGGATGTGAACACTGAAGCTTTCTTT	CASSQGTGGDVNTEAFF	17	TRBJ1-1	-	TRBV4-2	-
TGTGCCTGGGGAACAGGGGCCCAGCTGGCTTTCTTT	CAWGTGAQLAFF	12	TRBJ1-1	-	TRBV30	TRBD1
TGTGCCAGCAGGGTGGGACAGGGAGTAGATACGCAGTATTTT	CASRVGQGVDTQYF	14	TRBJ2-3	once	TRBV2	TRBD1
TGTGCCAGCAGTGTTTGGGGACTAGCGGACTACGAGCAGTACTTC	CASSVWGLADYEQYF	15	TRBJ2-7	few	TRBV6-1	TRBD2
TGTGCCAGCAGCTTGAGACAGGAAGCTTTCTTT	CASSLRQEAFF	11	TRBJ1-1	few	TRBV5-5	-